The text below deals with one T cell receptor beta chain. Its recognized antigen is unknown. The sample holds no much larger clone one base away, and base qualities are not on file. The library was generated by 5' RACE. The listed sequencing device is Illumina HiSeq 2500. A second PCR of roughly 7 to 11 cycles was run with a J-beta primer mix and a sample-barcoded 5' primer. A unique molecular identifier was introduced onto each TCR beta cDNA molecule by a template-switch 5' adaptor carrying 12 random nucleotides. Each sample yielded at least 2.5 million CDR3-containing paired-end reads. The Mint cDNA synthesis kit, primed by a TRBC-specific oligonucleotide, was used to synthesize first-strand cDNA from all RNA. Following uracil-DNA glycosylase treatment, all cDNA underwent a first 18-cycle PCR with the universal primers M1SS and BC2_uni_R. Concerning the study's data processing: Each sample was normalized by randomly selecting 1 million high-quality reads, each carrying a distinct molecular identifier. Reads sharing molecular identifiers were discarded rather than binned into consensus sequences. CDR3 identification, clonotype clustering and error correction used MiTCR with a Q25 quality threshold and the strictest error-elimination algorithm. Lower-bound total TCR beta diversity was estimated with a nonparametric unseen species model using Euler transformation. TCRdb reanalyzed the raw reads on its own, using fastp at Q25 for trimming and MiXCR for clone calling, and kept in-frame beta chains. Every entry covers one CDR3 protein and lists the most common genes and DNA from its rows. These V and J calls are TCRdb output, not the study's own analysis. This sample holds some 900,000 distinct CDR3 sequences; approximately 49% were observed only once. The top ten clonotypes cover 13% of the sample.

The trim is 5 bases for V and 2 bases for J, with a gap of 13 bases between the germline ends. The CDR3, from cysteine to phenylalanine, totals 14 residues. Just CDR3 DNA is preserved here, 42 bases in frame from base 1. CDR1 and CDR2 are read off the germline V gene as SGHTA and FQGNSA. This specimen belongs to a study of blood T cells in healthy people across ages (dated by TCRdb to the mid-2010s). Some background on the complete study: In model experiments, template switching captured roughly one uniquely barcoded TCR beta cDNA molecule for every two T cells. To track age-related changes in TCR beta repertoire diversity, the study relied on deep sequencing normalized with unique cDNA molecular identifiers. Four age groups were formed from the donors: young (average roughly 15 years), middle-aged (roughly 38), aged (about 62) and long-lived (about 75). To avoid experimental bias, donors of different ages were randomly spread across the sequencing lanes. Using the same blood draw, the study looked at two additional independent replicas of 1 million unique cDNA reads for two donors, one aged 18 to 30 and the other aged 80 or older. What the work shows at the level of the full study, not this receptor alone: Estimates of total diversity based on one million sequenced T cells were considered lower bounds and underestimates. Conclusive comparison of naive and antigen-experienced compartments was prevented by the profiling of bulk unsorted PBMCs. There was a strong correlation between observed TCR beta diversity and the percentage of naive T cells measured by flow cytometry. Observed TCR beta diversity per million T cells fell roughly linearly with age, and a significant reduction was already apparent by age approximately 40. Donor CMV infection status was unknown, potentially confounding age-related changes in expanded clonotypes. Compared with the aged group, more naive CD4+ T cells, fewer expanded clones and increased TCR diversity were shown by the long-lived group, suggesting age selection.

Systemically healthy Caucasian individuals from Russia, 39 in total and aged about 6 to 95 years, were included as donors. About 10 milliliters of peripheral blood were drawn from each donor into EDTA-treated Vacutainer tubes. PBMCs were isolated by Ficoll-Paque density-gradient centrifugation, with at least 7 million obtained per sample. Total RNA, at least 5.5 micrograms per sample, was extracted from PBMCs with Trizol reagent. For every donor, flow cytometry on a PBMC aliquot measured the percentage of naive CD45RAhigh/CD27high T cells. The sequencing sample was made of blood. This clonotype was obtained from a man aged 30 to 45 in good health. Recombination connected TRBV7-2 to TRBJ2-7; too little of a D gene remains to name it. This receptor carries the CDR3 CASSDTAGPYEQYF. The base sequence is TGTGCCAGCAGCGACACGGCCGGCCCCTACGAGCAGTACTTC.